Presented here are 29 T cell receptor beta chains from one specimen sequenced in a study of blood T cell repertoires in COVID-19. Repertoires were generated with immunoSEQ multiplex PCR, while TCRdb's copy carries only in-frame clones and drops some. The sample consists of nearly 200,000 clones, around four fifths of them appearing once. Sequencing was performed on peripheral blood. These receptors originate from a man in his fifties or sixties with COVID-19, enrolled during active disease.

This clone appeared a single time. The chain uses TRBV3-1 (or the pseudogene TRBV3-2) and TRBJ1-1; possibly TRBD1 for D (5 bases). The V gene lost 1 base and the J gene lost 4 bases, with 10 bases spanning the gap. Per the germline V gene, CDR1 is LGHDT and CDR2 is YNNKEL (reference sequence). This CDR3 is 14 amino acids long. The CDR3 loop reads CASSQVAQGTEAFF. For the CDR3, the DNA is TGTGCCAGCAGCCAAGTTGCCCAGGGCACTGAAGCTTTCTTT.

The chain carries TRBV11-2 and TRBJ1-4, with 7 bases lining up with TRBD1. The CDR3 length is 15 residues. Losses at the gene ends were 6 bases for V and 10 bases for J; bases not matched to a gene: 14. CDR1 and CDR2 (germline): SGHAT, FQNNGV. The CDR3 DNA is TGTGCCAGCAGAACTATCGGGACAGCCTTTGCAAAACTGTTTTTT. Translated, it gives CASRTIGTAFAKLFF.

The V call is TRBV5-4, the J call TRBJ1-2; TRBD1 matches 10 bases. The CDR3 runs to 13 residues. Germline CDR1 reads SGHNT; CDR2 reads YYREEE (reference sequence). The trim removed 10 bases at V and 5 bases at J, leaving 8 bases unmatched. The CDR3 region is CACRDRGNYGYTF. The CDR3 DNA sequence: TGTGCCTGCCGGGACAGGGGCAATTATGGCTACACCTTC. The full variable domain, in which reference TRBV5-4 and TRBJ1-2 provide the parts outside the CDR3, is ETGVTQSPTHLIKTRGQQVTLRCSSQSGHNTVSWYQQALGQGPQFIFQYYREEENGRGNFPPRFSGLQFPNYSSELNVNALELDDSALYLCACRDRGNYGYTFGSGTRLTVV.

The chain uses TRBV5-1 and TRBJ2-2; D possibly corresponds to TRBD1 (6 bases). The CDR3 runs 18 residues. Trimming shortened V by 0 bases and J by 5 bases, and 20 bases separated the two germline ends. In germline, CDR1 is SGHRS, CDR2 YFSETQ. The CDR3 DNA sequence: TGCGCCAGCAGCTTGGCTCCCGTGGGGGCCGCTCGGACCGGGGAGCTGTTTTTT. It is translated as CASSLAPVGAARTGELFF. The full variable domain, rest sourced from reference TRBV5-1 and TRBJ2-2, is KAGVTQTPRYLIKTRGQQVTLSCSPISGHRSVSWYQQTPGQGLQFLFEYFSETQRNKGNFPGRFSGRQFSNSRSEMNVSTLELGDSALYLCASSLAPVGAARTGELFFGEGSRLTVL.

The sample holds one count of this clone. V gene TRBV10-3 combines with J gene TRBJ2-4; D unclear. The CDR3 has 12 residues. V lost 1 base to trimming and J lost 5 bases, with 3 bases between them. Per the germline V gene, CDR1 is ENHRY and CDR2 is SYGVKD. CDR3 protein: CAISEWQNIQYF. CDR3 coding DNA: TGTGCCATCAGTGAGTGGCAAAACATTCAGTACTTC.

The chain couples TRBV11-2 to TRBJ2-7, with a weak D call TRBD1 (6 bases). Trimming pared 4 bases from V and 3 bases from J, leaving 22 bases between. From germline, CDR1 is SGHAT and CDR2 FQNNGV. The CDR3 length is 17 residues. The CDR3 nucleotides are TGTGCCAGCAGCTCTCGCCCCCGGACAGACACATTCTACGAGCAGTACTTC. Its protein product is CASSSRPRTDTFYEQYF.

The V and J genes are TRBV19 and TRBJ2-5; TRBD2 might be the D (5 bases). The V and J ends lost 7 bases and 4 bases respectively, with 22 bases between them. The CDR3 loop spans 16 amino acids. Germline-derived CDR1 and CDR2 are LNHDA and SQIVND (reference sequence). The CDR3 DNA follows: TGTGCCAGTACCTCGACCTGGGCCCCCCGGGGAGAGACCCAGTACTTC. It is translated as CASTSTWAPRGETQYF. Variable domain in full (rest from reference TRBV19 and TRBJ2-5): DGGITQSPKYLFRKEGQNVTLSCEQNLNHDAMYWYRQDPGQGLRLIYYSQIVNDFQKGDIAEGYSVSREKKESFPLTVTSAQKNPTAFYLCASTSTWAPRGETQYFGPGTRLLVL.

The rearrangement links TRBV2 to TRBJ2-7; TRBD2 might be the D (6 bases). Germline V gene lookup returns CDR1 SNHLY and CDR2 FYNNEI. V dropped 7 bases and J dropped 6 bases, with 19 bases sitting between them. The CDR3 has 14 residues. CDR3 protein: CASKGEAGMGEQYF. In nucleotides, the CDR3 is TGTGCCAGCAAGGGAGAGGCGGGGATGGGCGAGCAGTACTTC. Full variable domain (outside the CDR3, taken from reference TRBV2 and TRBJ2-7): EPEVTQTPSHQVTQMGQEVILRCVPISNHLYFYWYRQILGQKVEFLVSFYNNEISEKSEIFDDQFSVERPDGSNFTLKIRSTKLEDSAMYFCASKGEAGMGEQYFGPGTRLTVT.

The V and J genes are TRBV6-2 or TRBV6-3 and TRBJ1-2; 10 nucleotides align to TRBD1. The V and J ends lost 6 bases and 8 bases, in that order; junction bases with no gene match: 9. The CDR3 runs to 14 residues. Germline V CDR1 and CDR2: MNHEY, SVGEGT. The CDR3 nucleotides read TGTGCCAGCAGCTTGGGCCGGGACAGGGGCGGCTACACCTTC. Residues: CASSLGRDRGGYTF.

The chain combines TRBV7-9 with TRBJ2-1; D perhaps matches TRBD2 (6 bases). Germline CDR1 and CDR2: SEHNR and FQNEAQ (reference sequence). The CDR3 covers 13 residues. Trimming pared 1 base from V and 10 bases from J, leaving 11 bases between. The CDR3 here is CASSLGGGNEQFF. The CDR3 nucleotides read TGTGCCAGCAGCTTAGGCGGCGGGAACGAGCAGTTCTTC.

This clone occurred a few times. The chain has TRBV19 and TRBJ1-1; 8 positions agree with TRBD1. Germline CDR1 is LNHDA and CDR2 is SQIVND (reference sequence). The CDR3 runs 15 residues. The ends lost 0 bases at V and 4 bases at J; junction bases unmatched: 4. In DNA form, the CDR3 reads TGTGCCAGTAGTATAGAAGGACAGGGAGGCACTGAAGCTTTCTTT. It yields the protein CASSIEGQGGTEAFF. Full variable domain (remainder filled in from reference TRBV19 and TRBJ1-1): DGGITQSPKYLFRKEGQNVTLSCEQNLNHDAMYWYRQDPGQGLRLIYYSQIVNDFQKGDIAEGYSVSREKKESFPLTVTSAQKNPTAFYLCASSIEGQGGTEAFFGQGTRLTVV.

V gene TRBV5-6 combines with J gene TRBJ2-3; 7 bases are a match to TRBD2. Per the germline V gene, CDR1 is SGHDT and CDR2 is YYEEEE. Unmatched junction bases numbered 6, after V lost 6 bases and J lost 2 bases. The CDR3 covers 14 residues. CDR3 DNA: TGTGCCAGCACCCCACGGGGGGACACAGATACGCAGTATTTT. As protein: CASTPRGDTDTQYF.

The chain joins TRBV15 to TRBJ1-5, with TRBD1 matching 10 bases. This CDR3 spans 17 amino acids. V lost 1 base and J lost 4; bases outside the gene matches: 7. CDR1 is LNHNV, CDR2 YYDKDF, per germline (reference sequence). The CDR3 nucleotides are TGTGCCACCAGCAGAGGGGTGGGGACAGGGGAAAATCAGCCCCAGCATTTT. This gives the protein CATSRGVGTGENQPQHF.

The chain uses TRBV11-2 and TRBJ1-1; D ambiguous. The CDR3 totals 12 residues. The germline CDR1 and CDR2 sequences are SGHAT and FQNNGV. Trimming took 5 bases from V and 8 from J, leaving 12 bases between them. The CDR3 DNA follows: TGTGCCAGCAGCGCGACGGGGATGGAAGCTTTCTTT. Translated, it gives CASSATGMEAFF.

The V call is TRBV7-2, the J call TRBJ2-5, with D possibly matching TRBD2 (5 bases). V was trimmed by 2 bases and J by 5 bases, leaving 15 bases between them. This CDR3 has 15 residues. Germline-derived CDR1 and CDR2 are SGHTA and FQGNSA. The CDR3 DNA follows: TGTGCCAGCAGCTTAATGGTAGGGCGGAGGGAGACCCAGTACTTC. Protein: CASSLMVGRRETQYF.

Here the CDR3 reads CASNPTGGRNQPQHF. The CDR3 nucleotides read TGTGCCAGTAATCCAACAGGGGGTCGCAATCAGCCCCAGCATTTT. The chain links TRBV19 to TRBJ1-5; 8 bases are a match to TRBD1. Germline V gene lookup returns CDR1 LNHDA and CDR2 SQIVND (reference sequence). The trim removed 7 bases at V and 2 bases at J, leaving 7 bases unmatched. The length of the CDR3 is 15 residues. The variable domain in full, with the rest retrieved from reference TRBV19 and TRBJ1-5, is DGGITQSPKYLFRKEGQNVTLSCEQNLNHDAMYWYRQDPGQGLRLIYYSQIVNDFQKGDIAEGYSVSREKKESFPLTVTSAQKNPTAFYLCASNPTGGRNQPQHFGDGTRLSIL.

Details on this clone: A read error may be the cause here, since a much bigger clone is one base away. V usage is TRBV7-2 and J usage is TRBJ1-1, with D maybe TRBD1 (6 bases). Trimming left V 2 bases short and J 4 bases short, with 8 bases between. The germline V gene encodes CDR1 SGHTA and CDR2 FQGNSA. The CDR3 has 13 amino acids. Written as DNA, the CDR3 is TGTGCCAGCAGCTTACAGGGGTCCACTGAAGCTTTCTTT. This codes for CASSLQGSTEAFF. Full variable domain (remainder filled in from reference TRBV7-2 and TRBJ1-1): GAGVSQSPSNKVTEKGKDVELRCDPISGHTALYWYRQSLGQGLEFLIYFQGNSAPDKSGLPSDRFSAERTGGSVSTLTIQRTQQEDSAVYLCASSLQGSTEAFFGQGTRLTVV.

This clone has a single count. The chain links TRBV3-1 (or the pseudogene TRBV3-2) to TRBJ1-1; 8 bases agree with TRBD1. The CDR3 is 14 amino acids. With 3 bases clipped from V and 4 bases from J, the junction kept 4 bases outside the gene matches. From germline, CDR1 is LGHDT and CDR2 YNNKEL (reference sequence). CDR3 in amino acids: CASSQPTGATEAFF. The CDR3 coding sequence is TGTGCCAGCAGCCAGCCGACAGGGGCCACTGAAGCTTTCTTT.

The gene calls are TRBV3-1 (or the pseudogene TRBV3-2) and TRBJ2-3; D is unresolved. This CDR3 contains 13 residues. Between the trimmed V and J ends, which lost 4 bases and 3 bases, there was a span of 8 bases. The germline V gene has CDR1 LGHDT and CDR2 YNNKEL (reference sequence). CDR3 loop: CASSLRVTDTQYF. In DNA form, the CDR3 reads TGTGCCAGCAGCCTCCGAGTAACAGATACGCAGTATTTT.

This clone was detected once. The DNA for the CDR3 is TGTGCCAGCAGTCCCGGGGACAGGGGTCACGAGCAGTACTTC. Its protein is CASSPGDRGHEQYF. The J gene is TRBJ2-7, the V gene TRBV28, with 10 nucleotides matching TRBD1. This CDR3 comprises 14 residues. Germline loops: CDR1 MDHEN, CDR2 SYDVKM. The V gene end was trimmed by 5 bases and the J gene end by 5 bases; junction bases not matched to a gene: 6.

A few counts support this clone. The chain uses TRBV9 and TRBJ1-2; weak D call: TRBD1 (6 bases). The germline gives CDR1 SGDLS, CDR2 YYNGEE. The CDR3 length is 13 residues. V was pared by 1 base and J by 6 bases, with 10 bases between. CDR3 in DNA: TGTGCCAGCAGCGTACAGGGGCTCGATGGCTACACCTTC. This translates into CASSVQGLDGYTF.

The rearrangement joins TRBV30 to TRBJ2-1, with 9 nucleotides matching TRBD1. The ends lost 5 bases at V and 5 bases at J; junction bases unmatched: 1. Germline CDR1 is GTSNPN and CDR2 is SVGIG (reference sequence). CDR3 length: 12 residues. The CDR3 sequence is CAWGTGNNEQFF. The CDR3 DNA is TGTGCCTGGGGGACAGGGAACAATGAGCAGTTCTTC.

This clone was seen just once. CDR3 in amino acids: CASSLGGLAEAGELFF. The CDR3 DNA follows: TGCGCCAGCAGCTTGGGGGGACTAGCGGAGGCCGGGGAGCTGTTTTTT. The chain has TRBV5-1 and TRBJ2-2; TRBD2 agrees at 11 bases. There are 16 residues in the CDR3. Trimming took 0 bases from V and 6 from J; bases not matched to a gene: 4. Germline CDR1 reads SGHRS; CDR2 reads YFSETQ.

The V call is TRBV15, the J call TRBJ2-1; 10 nucleotides agree with TRBD2. With V trimmed by 0 bases and J by 1 base, 3 bases remained unmatched. The germline V gene encodes CDR1 LNHNV and CDR2 YYDKDF (reference sequence). The CDR3 consists of 17 residues. CDR3 in amino acids: CATSRESSGRSYNEQFF. CDR3 sequence (DNA): TGTGCCACCAGCAGAGAGAGTAGCGGGAGGTCCTACAATGAGCAGTTCTTC.

V gene TRBV27 combines with J gene TRBJ2-7; perhaps TRBD2 as D (6 bases). The CDR3 is 13 amino acids. Germline V gene data show CDR1 as MNHEY and CDR2 as SMNVEV (reference sequence). Trimming pared 11 bases from V and 6 bases from J, leaving 20 bases between. The CDR3 sequence: CAVSRGTGREQYF. The CDR3 DNA sequence: TGTGCCGTGTCCCGGGGGACGGGTCGCGAGCAGTACTTC.

V gene TRBV5-6 combines with J gene TRBJ2-1; TRBD1 is a possible D gene (6 bases). CDR1 is SGHDT, CDR2 YYEEEE, per germline. The length of the CDR3 is 16 residues. Trimming pared 0 bases from V and 6 bases from J, leaving 16 bases between. The CDR3: CASSLVRSDRSNEQFF. The DNA for the CDR3 is TGTGCCAGCAGCTTGGTACGGTCGGACAGAAGCAATGAGCAGTTCTTC.

The rearrangement joins TRBV12-3 or TRBV12-4 to TRBJ2-1; tentative D call: TRBD1 (6 bases). The CDR3 contains 13 residues. The ends were cut back, 8 bases at V and 2 bases at J, with 10 bases in the middle. The CDR3 DNA reads TGTGCCAGCGCCTGGGACACCTACAATGAGCAGTTCTTC. This translates into CASAWDTYNEQFF.

The J gene is TRBJ1-2, the V gene TRBV2; 10 nucleotides line up with TRBD1. CDR1 is SNHLY, CDR2 FYNNEI, per germline. This CDR3 is built from 15 residues. Germline trimming cut 8 bases from V and 4 bases from J; bases unmatched to any gene: 10. CDR3 coding DNA: TGTGCCAGCCCTTCGCCGGGACAGGGGACCTATGGCTACACCTTC. Translated: CASPSPGQGTYGYTF. Complete variable domain (other parts from reference TRBV2 and TRBJ1-2): EPEVTQTPSHQVTQMGQEVILRCVPISNHLYFYWYRQILGQKVEFLVSFYNNEISEKSEIFDDQFSVERPDGSNFTLKIRSTKLEDSAMYFCASPSPGQGTYGYTFGSGTRLTVV.

This chain connects TRBV6-5 to TRBJ1-1; 7 bases are shared with TRBD1. The CDR3 totals 15 residues. Germline CDR1 and CDR2: MNHEY and SVGAGI. The V gene end was trimmed by 5 bases and the J gene end by 7 bases; junction bases not matched to a gene: 13. The CDR3 here is CASSPVRTGRVEAFF. The CDR3 region has the DNA TGTGCCAGCAGTCCTGTTAGGACAGGAAGAGTTGAAGCTTTCTTT.